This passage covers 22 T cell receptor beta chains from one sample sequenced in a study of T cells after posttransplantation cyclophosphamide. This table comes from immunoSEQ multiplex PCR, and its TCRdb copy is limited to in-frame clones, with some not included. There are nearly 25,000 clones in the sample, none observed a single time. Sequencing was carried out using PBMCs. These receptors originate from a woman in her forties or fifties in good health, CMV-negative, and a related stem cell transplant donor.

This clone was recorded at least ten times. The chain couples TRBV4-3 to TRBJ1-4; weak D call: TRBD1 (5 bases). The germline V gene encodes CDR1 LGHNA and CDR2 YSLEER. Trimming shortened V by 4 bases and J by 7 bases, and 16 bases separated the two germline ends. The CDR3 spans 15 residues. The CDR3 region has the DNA TGCGCCAGCAGCCTGGGGGGGGAGGGAGCTGAAAAACTGTTTTTT. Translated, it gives CASSLGGEGAEKLFF.

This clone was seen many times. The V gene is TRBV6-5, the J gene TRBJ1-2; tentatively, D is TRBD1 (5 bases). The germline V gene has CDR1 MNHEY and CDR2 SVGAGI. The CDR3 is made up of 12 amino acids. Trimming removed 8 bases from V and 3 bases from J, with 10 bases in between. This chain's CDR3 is CASRRGDYGYTF. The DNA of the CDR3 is TGTGCCAGCCGGCGGGGCGACTATGGCTACACCTTC.

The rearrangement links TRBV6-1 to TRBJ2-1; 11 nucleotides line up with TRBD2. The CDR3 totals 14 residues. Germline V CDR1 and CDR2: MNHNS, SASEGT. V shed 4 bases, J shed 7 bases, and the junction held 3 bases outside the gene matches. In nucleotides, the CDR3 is TGTGCCAGCAGTGGACTAGCGGGACCGAATGAGCAGTTCTTC. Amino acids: CASSGLAGPNEQFF.

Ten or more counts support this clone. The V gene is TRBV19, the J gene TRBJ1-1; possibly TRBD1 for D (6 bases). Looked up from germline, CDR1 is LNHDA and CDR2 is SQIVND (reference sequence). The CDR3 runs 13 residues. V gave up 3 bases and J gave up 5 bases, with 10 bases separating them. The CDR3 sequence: CASSIQQGTEAFF. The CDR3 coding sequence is TGTGCCAGTAGTATTCAACAGGGTACTGAAGCTTTCTTT.

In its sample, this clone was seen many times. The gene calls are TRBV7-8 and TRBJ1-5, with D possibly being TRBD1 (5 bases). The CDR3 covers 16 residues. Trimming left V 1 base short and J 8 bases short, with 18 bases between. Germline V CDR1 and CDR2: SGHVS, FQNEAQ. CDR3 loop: CASSLVSRGRVEPQHF. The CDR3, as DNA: TGTGCCAGCAGCTTAGTCTCGCGTGGCAGGGTCGAGCCCCAGCATTTT.

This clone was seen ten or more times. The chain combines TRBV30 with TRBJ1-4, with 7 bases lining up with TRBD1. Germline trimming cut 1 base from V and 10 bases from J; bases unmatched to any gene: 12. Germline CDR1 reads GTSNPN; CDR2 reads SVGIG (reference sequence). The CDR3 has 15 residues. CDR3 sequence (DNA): TGTGCCTGGAGTGCCTCAGGGGGGTATTTTGGAAAACTGTTTTTT. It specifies CAWSASGGYFGKLFF.

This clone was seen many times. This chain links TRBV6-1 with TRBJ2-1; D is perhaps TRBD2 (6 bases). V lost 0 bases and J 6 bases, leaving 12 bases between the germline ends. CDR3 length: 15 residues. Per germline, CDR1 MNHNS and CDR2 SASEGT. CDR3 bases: TGTGCCAGCAGTGAAGCCCCTGGGACTGCCAATGAGCAGTTCTTC. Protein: CASSEAPGTANEQFF.

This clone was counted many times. DNA of the CDR3: TGTGCCAGCAGCCAAGATCTCGGACAGGGATTCGGCGAGCAGTACTTC. Its translation is CASSQDLGQGFGEQYF. The V call is TRBV14, the J call TRBJ2-7; 8 bases agree with TRBD1. The V segment lost 0 bases and the J segment 6 bases; nucleotides outside the gene matches: 10. This CDR3 comprises 16 residues. CDR1 and CDR2 (germline): SGHDN, FVKESK.

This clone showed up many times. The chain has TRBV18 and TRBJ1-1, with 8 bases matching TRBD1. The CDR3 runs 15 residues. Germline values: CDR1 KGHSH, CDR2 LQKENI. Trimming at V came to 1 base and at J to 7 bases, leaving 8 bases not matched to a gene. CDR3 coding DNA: TGTGCCAGCTCACCACTTGTCAGGGGGCAGGGTGAAGCTTTCTTT. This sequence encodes CASSPLVRGQGEAFF.

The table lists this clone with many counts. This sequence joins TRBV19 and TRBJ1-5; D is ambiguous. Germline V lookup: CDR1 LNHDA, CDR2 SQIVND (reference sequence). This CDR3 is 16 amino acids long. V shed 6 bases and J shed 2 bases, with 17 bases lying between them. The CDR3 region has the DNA TGTGCCAGTAGCTTGTCCGGGGTGAGGGGCAATCAGCCCCAGCATTTT. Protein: CASSLSGVRGNQPQHF.

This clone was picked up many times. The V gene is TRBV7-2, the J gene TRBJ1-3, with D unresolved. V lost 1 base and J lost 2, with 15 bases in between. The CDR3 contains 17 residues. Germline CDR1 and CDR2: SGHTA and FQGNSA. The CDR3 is CASSLGLAFSAGNTIYF. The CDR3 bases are TGTGCCAGCAGCTTAGGCTTAGCGTTCTCGGCTGGAAACACCATATATTTT.

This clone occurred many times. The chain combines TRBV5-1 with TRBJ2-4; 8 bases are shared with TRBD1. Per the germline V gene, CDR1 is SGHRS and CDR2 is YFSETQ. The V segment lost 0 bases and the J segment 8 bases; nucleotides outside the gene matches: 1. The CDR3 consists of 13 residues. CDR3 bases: TGCGCCAGCAGCTTGGACAGGGGGGACATTCAGTACTTC. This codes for CASSLDRGDIQYF.

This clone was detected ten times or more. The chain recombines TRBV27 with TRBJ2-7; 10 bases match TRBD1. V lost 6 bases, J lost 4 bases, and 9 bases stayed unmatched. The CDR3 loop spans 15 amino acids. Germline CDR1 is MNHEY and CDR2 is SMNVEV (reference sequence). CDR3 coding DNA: TGTGCCAGCAGACCGGGACAGGGGATTTTTTACGAGCAGTACTTC. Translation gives CASRPGQGIFYEQYF.

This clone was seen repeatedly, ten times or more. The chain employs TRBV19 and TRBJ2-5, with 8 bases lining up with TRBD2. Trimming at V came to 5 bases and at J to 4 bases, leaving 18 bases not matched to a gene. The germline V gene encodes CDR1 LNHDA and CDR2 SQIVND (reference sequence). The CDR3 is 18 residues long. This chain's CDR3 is CASSLLPAGVVGAETQYF. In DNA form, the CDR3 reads TGTGCCAGTAGTCTACTCCCAGCGGGGGTAGTCGGGGCAGAGACCCAGTACTTC.

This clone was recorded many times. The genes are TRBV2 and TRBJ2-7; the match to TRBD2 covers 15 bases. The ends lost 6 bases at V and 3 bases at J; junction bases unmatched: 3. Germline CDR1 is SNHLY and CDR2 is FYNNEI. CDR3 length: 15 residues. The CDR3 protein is CASSEGLAGGYEQYF. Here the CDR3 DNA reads TGTGCCAGCAGCGAGGGACTAGCGGGGGGCTACGAGCAGTACTTC.

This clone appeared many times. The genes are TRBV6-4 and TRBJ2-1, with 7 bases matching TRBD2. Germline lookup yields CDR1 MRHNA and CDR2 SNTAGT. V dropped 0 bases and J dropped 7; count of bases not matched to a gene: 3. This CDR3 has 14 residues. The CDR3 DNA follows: TGTGCCAGCAGTGACTCAGAGGGAGGGAATGAGCAGTTCTTC. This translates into CASSDSEGGNEQFF.

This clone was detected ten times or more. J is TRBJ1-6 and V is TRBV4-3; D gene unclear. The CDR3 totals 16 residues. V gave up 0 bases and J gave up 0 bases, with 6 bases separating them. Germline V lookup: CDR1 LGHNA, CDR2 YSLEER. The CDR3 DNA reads TGCGCCAGCAGCCAAGAGCACAGCTCCTATAATTCACCCCTCCACTTT. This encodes CASSQEHSSYNSPLHF.

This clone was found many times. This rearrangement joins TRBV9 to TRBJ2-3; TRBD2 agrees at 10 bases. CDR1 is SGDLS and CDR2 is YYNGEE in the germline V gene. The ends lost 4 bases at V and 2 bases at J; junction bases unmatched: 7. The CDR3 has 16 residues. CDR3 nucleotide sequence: TGTGCCAGCAGCCCCCCCGGGACTAGCGACACAGATACGCAGTATTTT. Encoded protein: CASSPPGTSDTDTQYF.

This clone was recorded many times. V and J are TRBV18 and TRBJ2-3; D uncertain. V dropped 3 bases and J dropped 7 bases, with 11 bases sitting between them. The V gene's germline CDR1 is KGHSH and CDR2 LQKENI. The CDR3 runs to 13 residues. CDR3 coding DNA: TGTGCCAGCTCACCGGAAGGAGAAAATACGCAGTATTTT. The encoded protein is CASSPEGENTQYF.

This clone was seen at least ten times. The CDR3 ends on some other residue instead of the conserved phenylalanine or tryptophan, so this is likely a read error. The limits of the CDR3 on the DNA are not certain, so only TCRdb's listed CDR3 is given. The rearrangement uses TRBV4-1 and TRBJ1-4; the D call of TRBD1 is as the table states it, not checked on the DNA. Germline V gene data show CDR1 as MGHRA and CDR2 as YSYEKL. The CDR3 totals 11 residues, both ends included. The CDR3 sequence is CASSHPRDRNL.

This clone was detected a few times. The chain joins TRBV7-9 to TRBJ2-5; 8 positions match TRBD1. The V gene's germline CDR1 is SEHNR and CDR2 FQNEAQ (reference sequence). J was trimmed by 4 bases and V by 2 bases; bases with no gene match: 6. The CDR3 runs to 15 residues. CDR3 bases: TGTGCCAGCAGCTTATGGACAGGGTACTCAGAGACCCAGTACTTC. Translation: CASSLWTGYSETQYF.

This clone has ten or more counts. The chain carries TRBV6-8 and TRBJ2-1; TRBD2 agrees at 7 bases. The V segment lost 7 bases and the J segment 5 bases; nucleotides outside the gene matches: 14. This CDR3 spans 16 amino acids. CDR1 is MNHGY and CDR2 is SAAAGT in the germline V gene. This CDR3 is CASISPGTTRHNEQFF. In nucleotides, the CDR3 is TGTGCCAGCATATCTCCCGGGACTACGCGCCACAATGAGCAGTTCTTC.